The rows below give T cell receptor beta chains drawn from one sample of a study of identical twins. TCRdb used MiXCR to reprocess the 5' RACE reads, holding one entry per CDR3 protein. The data contain about 700,000 distinct CDR3 sequences, 6.1% of them seen just once; the ten biggest clones take up 1.5% to 2%. Sequencing input: naive T cells sorted from blood. The receptors originated from a man between 18 and 29 years old in good health. The CDR3 runs from the conserved cysteine through the conserved F or W. The D gene is left open where the match is weak. Expanded clones are given a class, and other clones once, few, many or no size at all.

j_call: TRBJ2-6
v_call: TRBV20-1
clone_size: few
d_call: TRBD1
cdr3_nt: TGCAGTGCCACTGACAGGGCAGGGGCCAACGTCCTGACTTTC
cdr3_aa: CSATDRAGANVLTF

j_call: TRBJ2-2
v_call: TRBV24-1
clone_size: many
d_call: -
cdr3_nt: TGTGCCACCAGTGTCGACACCGGGGAGCTGTTTTTT
cdr3_aa: CATSVDTGELFF

j_call: TRBJ1-6
v_call: TRBV18
clone_size: -
d_call: -
cdr3_nt: TGTGCCAGCTCGGGCGCCCAGGGACCAACACCCCTCCACTTT
cdr3_aa: CASSGAQGPTPLHF

j_call: TRBJ2-1
v_call: TRBV20-1
clone_size: few
d_call: TRBD2
cdr3_nt: TGCAGTGCTATAAAAACTAGCGGGAGGTTTGGCAATGAGCAGTTCTTC
cdr3_aa: CSAIKTSGRFGNEQFF

j_call: TRBJ1-6
v_call: TRBV5-1
clone_size: many
d_call: -
cdr3_nt: TGCGCCAGCAGCTTGGACCGGAGGAATTCACCCCTCCACTTT
cdr3_aa: CASSLDRRNSPLHF

j_call: TRBJ2-4
v_call: TRBV29-1
clone_size: -
d_call: -
cdr3_nt: TGCAGCGTTAAATTTGAGGGGATAAACATTCAGTACTTC
cdr3_aa: CSVKFEGINIQYF

j_call: TRBJ2-1
v_call: TRBV20-1
clone_size: many
d_call: -
cdr3_nt: TGCAGTGCTAGAGAAGTGCGGGCCTCCTACAATGAGCAGTTCTTC
cdr3_aa: CSAREVRASYNEQFF

j_call: TRBJ2-2
v_call: TRBV7-8
clone_size: few
d_call: -
cdr3_nt: TGTGCCAGCAGCTTAGCGCGGCAGCTTTCGAACACCGGGGAGCTGTTTTTT
cdr3_aa: CASSLARQLSNTGELFF

j_call: TRBJ2-5
v_call: TRBV24-1
clone_size: -
d_call: -
cdr3_nt: TGTGCCACCAGTGATTCCTGGAACCAAGAGACCCAGTACTTC
cdr3_aa: CATSDSWNQETQYF

j_call: TRBJ1-6
v_call: TRBV6-5
clone_size: -
d_call: -
cdr3_nt: TGTGCCAGCAGTTTAGCGGGGGCCTCACCCCTCCACTTT
cdr3_aa: CASSLAGASPLHF

j_call: TRBJ2-2
v_call: TRBV5-1
clone_size: few
d_call: -
cdr3_nt: TGCGCCAGCAGCCCCTTGGTGTCGAACACCGGGGAGCTGTTTTTT
cdr3_aa: CASSPLVSNTGELFF

j_call: TRBJ1-4
v_call: TRBV6-1
clone_size: many
d_call: -
cdr3_nt: TGTGCCAGCAGTGAGATGACTACTAATGAAAAACTGTTTTTT
cdr3_aa: CASSEMTTNEKLFF

j_call: TRBJ2-1
v_call: TRBV2
clone_size: many
d_call: TRBD2
cdr3_nt: TGTGCCAGCGACGCTAGCGGGATAAGGAATGAGCAGTTCTTC
cdr3_aa: CASDASGIRNEQFF

j_call: TRBJ2-4
v_call: TRBV12-3/TRBV12-4
clone_size: many
d_call: TRBD1
cdr3_nt: TGTGCCAGCAGCTACAGGGGGAACATTCAGTACTTC
cdr3_aa: CASSYRGNIQYF

j_call: TRBJ2-1
v_call: TRBV4-3
clone_size: many
d_call: -
cdr3_nt: TGCGCCAGCAGCCAAGAAGTTGCGTACAATGAGCAGTTCTTC
cdr3_aa: CASSQEVAYNEQFF

j_call: TRBJ2-3
v_call: TRBV5-1
clone_size: many
d_call: -
cdr3_nt: TGCGCCAGCAGCGGGAATAGCGCAACAGATACGCAGTATTTT
cdr3_aa: CASSGNSATDTQYF

j_call: TRBJ1-5
v_call: TRBV7-9
clone_size: few
d_call: -
cdr3_nt: TGTGCCAGCAGCTTACCGGGGCCTCATGGTGAACCCCAGCATTTT
cdr3_aa: CASSLPGPHGEPQHF

j_call: TRBJ2-5
v_call: TRBV28
clone_size: few
d_call: TRBD2
cdr3_nt: TGTGCCAGCAGGCTTTGGACTAGCGGGAGTTTGCAAGAGACCCAGTACTTC
cdr3_aa: CASRLWTSGSLQETQYF

j_call: TRBJ1-1
v_call: TRBV2
clone_size: few
d_call: -
cdr3_nt: TGTGCCAGCAGAAGACAGGCTTTACCGAACACTGAAGCTTTCTTT
cdr3_aa: CASRRQALPNTEAFF

j_call: TRBJ2-3
v_call: TRBV10-3
clone_size: many
d_call: TRBD2
cdr3_nt: TGTGCCATCACTCCGGGACTAGCGGTAACAGATACGCAGTATTTT
cdr3_aa: CAITPGLAVTDTQYF

j_call: TRBJ2-1
v_call: TRBV12-3/TRBV12-4
clone_size: many
d_call: -
cdr3_nt: TGTGCCAGCCGGGGCGACTGGGGCAATGAGCAGTTCTTC
cdr3_aa: CASRGDWGNEQFF

j_call: TRBJ2-7
v_call: TRBV30
clone_size: many
d_call: -
cdr3_nt: TGTGCCTGTGTGGCGGACGCCTACGAGCAGTACTTC
cdr3_aa: CACVADAYEQYF

j_call: TRBJ2-1
v_call: TRBV4-1
clone_size: many
d_call: -
cdr3_nt: TGCGCCAGCAGCCAAGATCCGGTGTCGGGTGAGCAGTTCTTC
cdr3_aa: CASSQDPVSGEQFF

j_call: TRBJ2-2
v_call: TRBV7-2
clone_size: -
d_call: TRBD1
cdr3_nt: TGTGCCAGCAGCTTACAGGCCAGGGGGCTCAACACCGGGGAGCTGTTTTTT
cdr3_aa: CASSLQARGLNTGELFF

j_call: TRBJ2-6
v_call: TRBV13
clone_size: many
d_call: -
cdr3_nt: TGTGCCAGCAGCTTCGGGGGCCTATCAGGGGCCAACGTCCTGACTTTC
cdr3_aa: CASSFGGLSGANVLTF

j_call: TRBJ2-1
v_call: TRBV12-3/TRBV12-4
clone_size: many
d_call: -
cdr3_nt: TGTGCCAGCCAGGACCCGCCCTCTGAGCAGTTCTTC
cdr3_aa: CASQDPPSEQFF